The entry that follows covers one T cell receptor (beta chain) sequence. This clone was seen once. Its antigen specificity is not known. The sample holds no much larger clone one base away, and base qualities are not on file. Using the deep immunoSEQ assay, multiplex PCR amplified TCR CDR3 regions from genomic DNA. Extracted genomic DNA from each cell subset was distributed evenly across all wells of several immunoSEQ 96-well plates, and each plate was treated as a replicate. For sorted subsets, around 200 ng genomic DNA, equal to tens of thousands of T cell genomes, was loaded into each replicate PCR. The purified libraries were quantified using a Qubit 3.0 fluorometer, sized with a Bioanalyzer 2100, and then quantified again using the KAPA Library Quantification kit. Each immunoSEQ 96-well plate was sequenced on its own single-read 150-cycle Illumina NextSeq 550 flow cell. On the authors' methods: Because only junctional sequences without quality scores were contained in the immunoSEQ output, filtering matching that applied to full-length reads could not be performed. Sequences were annotated with PyIR, a Python wrapper for IgBLAST v1.9, and V/J genes and CDR3 were assigned using IMGT germline references. Any read was removed if the V/J assignment was weak (E-value above 1e-6), the CDR3 was missing, or the read contained stop codons, out-of-frame junctions, or ambiguous translated residues. V3J clonotypes were defined as sequences sharing the same inferred V gene, J gene, and CDR3 amino acid sequence. To compute the percentage overlap between repertoires, the number of shared unique clonotypes was divided by the size of the smaller repertoire. Repertoire richness was assessed with RTK rarefaction, the Chao1 estimator, and Recon v2.1 estimates of unobserved clonotypes. For all TCRbeta clonotypes obtained by the gDNA method from a few donors, generation probabilities were computed with OLGA. The immuneACCESS repertoire file appears here via TCRdb, limited to in-frame rearrangements. These files lack a portion of the clones; in checked studies, under half of the deficit traces to unresolved V genes, and the cause of the others is not known. From that table come the V and J calls and clone size; the DNA was used to work out D and trimming. The sample table shows 2 million to 2.5 million clones, and about 95% are seen once. Of the sample, more than 0.95% is held by the ten largest clones.

This sample was taken from a study of shared clonotypes between healthy human individuals (dated by TCRdb to 2019 to 2021). Looking at the study overall: The cohort comprised a couple of women and a few men aged 18 to 49 years. To increase sequencing depth and limit assay-specific biases, different laboratories used diverse techniques to prepare libraries and sequence TCR repertoires. For each donor, CD4 naive and CD4 memory were each run on three plates, CD8 naive on two plates, and CD8 memory on one plate. To estimate repertoire size and how much clonotypes are shared between individuals, the study performed deep sequencing of blood TCR repertoires from a handful of healthy adults. Between about 0.94 and 8.9 billion PBMCs per donor were obtained by leukapheresis.

The paper's findings and limits, for the study overall: Clonotypes shared by all four sorted-subset donors showed higher generation probabilities than non-shared clonotypes. Pairwise subsampling indicated that sequencing depth was expected to affect the degree of clonotype sharing among donors. Even with the large sequencing depth, rarefaction of the sorted-subset datasets indicated that sequencing was incomplete. Sharing across a few donors was observed for approximately 5% of naive CD4, over 3% of naive CD8, 2% to 2.5% of memory CD4, and about 0.4% of memory CD8 clonotypes. Naive subsets generally had larger estimated clonotype richness than memory subsets did. The genetic and exposure-history diversity represented was limited by the small number of donors. Only blood was sampled, and tissue TCR repertoires likely differ from those in blood.

V loses 7 bases of germline sequence and J loses 8 bases, and the interval between the two ends is 11 bases. The CDR3 measures 11 amino acids from cysteine to phenylalanine. Kept here is only the CDR3 DNA, which spans 33 bases and is read in frame from base 1. The germline V gene supplies CDR1 MNHNS and CDR2 SASEGT. CD8 naive samples were obtained by positive selection for CCR7 among CD45RO-negative cells, yielding a CD45RA+CCR7+ population from which TemRA cells were excluded. Healthy HIV-negative adults with no recently reported acute infections or vaccinations were included as donors. Every donor was a Caucasian adult residing in Nashville, Tennessee, USA. Blood was collected by leukapheresis, and PBMCs were isolated by Ficoll-Histopaque density gradient centrifugation and then cryopreserved in liquid nitrogen vapor phase. Analytical flow cytometry was used to check the purity and quantity of every magnetically sorted T cell population. From each sorted fraction, genomic DNA was isolated and quantified by UV absorbance on a Nanodrop 2000c.

This clonotype originated in a man younger than 30 in good health. Sequenced sample: naive CD8+ T cells sorted from blood. According to the study, the label for this sample's cell subset or site signals: CD45RA+CCR7+. The rearrangement combines TRBV6-1 with TRBJ1-2, with the D gene not confidently named. At the DNA level, the sequence is TGTGCCAGCACTGACCTGAGGGGCTACACCTTC. Its amino acids are CASTDLRGYTF.